This record concerns one TCR beta chain sequence. Its target is unknown. This sample is drawn from a study of cytomegalovirus exposure and HLA in healthy donors. Study information: The same platform was used for the 110 or so validation repertoires as for the approximately 730 first-cohort repertoires, as reported in a later analysis.

Study-level points and caveats: In vitro assays verified that three CMV-associated chains recognized CMV antigens specifically. It was fewer than 200 TCR beta chains that were listed as cytomegalovirus-associated.

Among the 120 or so subjects of the validation cohort, separate from the roughly 670-subject first cohort, were the donors. The CDR3 contains 17 residues. Germline V gene lookup returns CDR1 SGHDT and CDR2 YYEEEE. V was pared by 0 bases and J by 4 bases, with 19 bases between. The method was immunoSEQ multiplex PCR; TCRdb's version includes in-frame clones alone and lacks a portion of them. The sample lists some 120,000 clones, roughly 87% occurring once. V gene TRBV5-6 combines with J gene TRBJ1-1; possibly TRBD1 for D (5 bases). This sequence originates from a woman younger than 30 in good health and CMV-seronegative. Sequencing was carried out using PBMCs. CDR3 residues: CASSLGTGVLGFTEAFF. The CDR3 DNA sequence: TGTGCCAGCAGCTTGGGCACGGGGGTTCTAGGTTTCACTGAAGCTTTCTTT. Drawing the rest from reference TRBV5-6 and TRBJ1-1, the complete variable domain is DAGVTQSPTHLIKTRGQQVTLRCSPKSGHDTVSWYQQALGQGPQFIFQYYEEEERQRGNFPDRFSGHQFPNYSSELNVNALLLGDSALYLCASSLGTGVLGFTEAFFGQGTRLTVV.